This entry concerns a single TCR beta chain. This specimen comes from a study of technical replicates of blood from several donors. With 6 bases removed from V and 5 bases from J, the gap between germline ends came to 12 bases. The length of the CDR3 is 13 residues. CDR1 is MNHEY and CDR2 is SMNVEV in the germline V gene (reference sequence). Method: immunoSEQ multiplex PCR; TCRdb's copy keeps in-frame clones and lacks some. Of tens of thousands of clones listed, approximately 89% were seen once; the top ten hold roughly 0.41%. The chain couples TRBV27 to TRBJ2-3, with D tentatively TRBD1 (5 bases). This sequence originates from a human donor in good health. The specimen was T cells isolated from PBMCs. CDR3 sequence: CASRAGSRDTQYF. In DNA form, the CDR3 reads TGTGCCAGCAGAGCAGGGTCTAGAGATACGCAGTATTTT.